A selection of T cell receptor beta chains follows, all from one sample in a study of T cell repertoires in cytomegalovirus infection. TCRdb reprocessed the reads via MiXCR and lists one record per CDR3 protein. The sample records 500,000 or so distinct CDR3 sequences, more than 15% being singletons. Sequencing was carried out using CD8+ T cells from PBMCs. The source is a human donor in good health (CMV status not recorded). Some clones in this sample may be carry-over from other donors' samples. CDR3s include the opening cysteine and the closing phenylalanine or tryptophan.

CDR3 protein: CASSERLHAKNIQYF
J gene: TRBJ2-4
V gene: TRBV2

CDR3 protein: CASSYGREKLFF
J gene: TRBJ1-4
V gene: TRBV7-9

CDR3 protein: CASSTRQGPRRTDTQYF
J gene: TRBJ2-3
V gene: TRBV7-6

CDR3 protein: CASSARAGKEQYF
J gene: TRBJ2-7
V gene: TRBV2

CDR3 protein: CASSPRQDTLYTGELFF
J gene: TRBJ2-2
V gene: TRBV4-2

CDR3 protein: CASSLAYWENTAYTEAFF
J gene: TRBJ1-1
V gene: TRBV5-1

CDR3 protein: CASRIGTWGSYEQYF
J gene: TRBJ2-7
V gene: TRBV28

CDR3 protein: CASSHSMESSYNEQFF
J gene: TRBJ2-1
V gene: TRBV7-7

CDR3 protein: CASSQVDRGWTEAFF
J gene: TRBJ1-1
V gene: TRBV4-1

CDR3 protein: CASRPGYRGYGYTF
J gene: TRBJ1-2
V gene: TRBV5-8

CDR3 protein: CASSLGLAGGGPPTYEQYF
J gene: TRBJ2-7
V gene: TRBV28

CDR3 protein: CASRVSGRATDTQYF
J gene: TRBJ2-3
V gene: TRBV6-6

CDR3 protein: CASIRSGGNEQFF
J gene: TRBJ2-1
V gene: TRBV7-9

CDR3 protein: CASSTPGYEAFF
J gene: TRBJ1-1
V gene: TRBV19

CDR3 protein: CASSLDGRGAYGYTF
J gene: TRBJ1-2
V gene: TRBV7-8

CDR3 protein: CSASPGTSGRLDTQYF
J gene: TRBJ2-3
V gene: TRBV20-1

CDR3 protein: CASSLVTVPYEQYF
J gene: TRBJ2-7
V gene: TRBV7-9

CDR3 protein: CASSIKREGAADTQYF
J gene: TRBJ2-3
V gene: TRBV11-1

CDR3 protein: CASSARGDNEQFF
J gene: TRBJ2-1
V gene: TRBV19

CDR3 protein: CASSPPDGWDQETQYF
J gene: TRBJ2-5
V gene: TRBV7-8

CDR3 protein: CASSKEMNYGYTF
J gene: TRBJ1-2
V gene: TRBV19

CDR3 protein: CASSMGQLQETPYF
J gene: TRBJ2-5
V gene: TRBV7-9

CDR3 protein: CASSLDPSAEQYF
J gene: TRBJ2-7
V gene: TRBV7-3

CDR3 protein: CSARDDSLYNEQFF
J gene: TRBJ2-1
V gene: TRBV20-1

CDR3 protein: CASDSGQGMGANVLTF
J gene: TRBJ2-6
V gene: TRBV19

CDR3 protein: CASSLGHLSSGNTIYF
J gene: TRBJ1-3
V gene: TRBV7-9

CDR3 protein: CASSYGALNTEAFF
J gene: TRBJ1-1
V gene: TRBV6-5

CDR3 protein: CASRSQGSPGPSYEEYF
J gene: TRBJ2-7
V gene: TRBV28

CDR3 protein: CASSLDHRLMTEAFF
J gene: TRBJ1-1
V gene: TRBV7-9

CDR3 protein: CASSPPQGQGKEKLFF
J gene: TRBJ1-4
V gene: TRBV9